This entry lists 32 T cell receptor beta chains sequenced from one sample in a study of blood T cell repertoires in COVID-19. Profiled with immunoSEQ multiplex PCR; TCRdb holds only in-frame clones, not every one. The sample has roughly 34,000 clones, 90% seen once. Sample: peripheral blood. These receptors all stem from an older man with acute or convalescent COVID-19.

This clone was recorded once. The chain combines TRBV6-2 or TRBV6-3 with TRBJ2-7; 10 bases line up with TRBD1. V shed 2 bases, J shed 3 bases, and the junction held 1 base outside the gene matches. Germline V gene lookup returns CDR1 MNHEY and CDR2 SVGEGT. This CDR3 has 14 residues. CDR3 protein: CASSYRTGGYEQYF. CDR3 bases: TGTGCCAGCAGTTACCGGACAGGGGGCTACGAGCAGTACTTC.

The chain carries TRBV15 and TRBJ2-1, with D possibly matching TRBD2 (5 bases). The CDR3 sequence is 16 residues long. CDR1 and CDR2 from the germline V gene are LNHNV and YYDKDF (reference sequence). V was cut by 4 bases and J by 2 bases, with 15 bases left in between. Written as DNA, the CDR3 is TGTGCCACCAGCATGGTAGGAGGCCGCACCTACAATGAGCAGTTCTTC. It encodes CATSMVGGRTYNEQFF.

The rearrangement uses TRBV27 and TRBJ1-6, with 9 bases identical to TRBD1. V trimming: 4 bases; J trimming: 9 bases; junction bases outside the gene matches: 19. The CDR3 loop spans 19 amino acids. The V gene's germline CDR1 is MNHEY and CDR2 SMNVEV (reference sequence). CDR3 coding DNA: TGTGCCAGCAGTTCCTACTCCGGGACAGGGCTATTAGGAGGTTCACCCCTCCACTTT. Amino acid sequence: CASSSYSGTGLLGGSPLHF.

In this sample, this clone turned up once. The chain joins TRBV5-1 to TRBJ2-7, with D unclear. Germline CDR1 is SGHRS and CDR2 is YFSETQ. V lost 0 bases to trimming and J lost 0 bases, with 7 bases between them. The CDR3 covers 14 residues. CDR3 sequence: CASSLDSLSYEQYF. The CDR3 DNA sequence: TGCGCCAGCAGCTTGGACAGTCTCTCCTACGAGCAGTACTTC. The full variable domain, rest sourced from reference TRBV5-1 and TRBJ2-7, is KAGVTQTPRYLIKTRGQQVTLSCSPISGHRSVSWYQQTPGQGLQFLFEYFSETQRNKGNFPGRFSGRQFSNSRSEMNVSTLELGDSALYLCASSLDSLSYEQYFGPGTRLTVT.

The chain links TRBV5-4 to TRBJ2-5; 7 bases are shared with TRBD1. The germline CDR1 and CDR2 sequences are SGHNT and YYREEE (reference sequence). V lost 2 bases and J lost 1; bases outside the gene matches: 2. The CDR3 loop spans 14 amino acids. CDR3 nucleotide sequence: TGTGCCAGCAGCTTTACAGGGGCCCAAGAGACCCAGTACTTC. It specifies CASSFTGAQETQYF.

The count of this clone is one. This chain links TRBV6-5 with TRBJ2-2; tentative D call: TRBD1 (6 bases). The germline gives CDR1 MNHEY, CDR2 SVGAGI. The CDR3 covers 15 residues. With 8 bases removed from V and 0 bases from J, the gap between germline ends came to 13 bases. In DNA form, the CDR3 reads TGTGCCAGCCGCAAGACAGGAACGAACACCGGGGAGCTGTTTTTT. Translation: CASRKTGTNTGELFF.

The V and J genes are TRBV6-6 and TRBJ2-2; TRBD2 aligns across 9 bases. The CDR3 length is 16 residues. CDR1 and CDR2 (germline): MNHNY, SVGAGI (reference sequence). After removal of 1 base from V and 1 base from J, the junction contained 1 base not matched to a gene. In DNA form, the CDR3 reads TGTGCCAGCAGTTACTTTAGCGGGGGGAACACCGGGGAGCTGTTTTTT. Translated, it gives CASSYFSGGNTGELFF.

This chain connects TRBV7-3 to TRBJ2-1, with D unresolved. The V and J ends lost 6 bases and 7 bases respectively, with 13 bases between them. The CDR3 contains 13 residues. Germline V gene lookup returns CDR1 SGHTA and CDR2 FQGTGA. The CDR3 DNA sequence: TGTGCCAGCAGTCAGTCCTCCCGAAATGAGCAGTTCTTC. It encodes CASSQSSRNEQFF.

The chain's CDR3 is CASTTGYQPQHF. For the CDR3, the DNA is TGTGCCAGTACCACGGGGTATCAGCCCCAGCATTTT. This chain connects TRBV19 to TRBJ1-5; D uncertain. With 7 bases removed from V and 5 bases from J, the gap between germline ends came to 9 bases. Germline CDR1 LNHDA, CDR2 SQIVND (reference sequence). The CDR3 loop spans 12 amino acids.

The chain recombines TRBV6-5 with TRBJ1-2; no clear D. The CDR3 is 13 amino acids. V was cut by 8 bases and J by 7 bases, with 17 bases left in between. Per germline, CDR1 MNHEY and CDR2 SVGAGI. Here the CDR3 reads CASGLIGGGGYTF. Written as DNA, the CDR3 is TGTGCCAGCGGGTTAATTGGCGGAGGTGGCTACACCTTC.

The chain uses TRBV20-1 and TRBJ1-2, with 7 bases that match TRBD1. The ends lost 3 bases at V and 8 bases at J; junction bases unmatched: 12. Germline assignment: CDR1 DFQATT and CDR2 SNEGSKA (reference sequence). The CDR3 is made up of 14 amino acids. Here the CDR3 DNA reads TGCAGTGCTAGTAGGGAATCAGGGGGAGAAGGCTACACCTTC. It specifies CSASRESGGEGYTF.

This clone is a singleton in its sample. The chain's CDR3 is CAWTGQAHRGYTF. CDR3 DNA sequence: TGTGCCTGGACAGGACAGGCACATCGAGGCTACACCTTC. The chain employs TRBV30 and TRBJ1-2; 7 bases line up with TRBD1. The CDR3 extends over 13 amino acids. The germline V gene has CDR1 GTSNPN and CDR2 SVGIG (reference sequence). V lost 4 bases and J lost 8; bases outside the gene matches: 10.

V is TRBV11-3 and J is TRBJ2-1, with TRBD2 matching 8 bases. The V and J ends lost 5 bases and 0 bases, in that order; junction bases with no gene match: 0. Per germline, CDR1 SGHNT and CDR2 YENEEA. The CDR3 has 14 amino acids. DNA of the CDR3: TGTGCCAGCAGCCGGGGGGGCTCCTACAATGAGCAGTTCTTC. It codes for CASSRGGSYNEQFF.

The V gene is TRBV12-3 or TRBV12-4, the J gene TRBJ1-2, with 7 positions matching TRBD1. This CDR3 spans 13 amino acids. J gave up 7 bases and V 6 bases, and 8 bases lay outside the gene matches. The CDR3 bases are TGTGCCAGCAGACTCGACAGGGCGGGTGGCTACACCTTC. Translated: CASRLDRAGGYTF.

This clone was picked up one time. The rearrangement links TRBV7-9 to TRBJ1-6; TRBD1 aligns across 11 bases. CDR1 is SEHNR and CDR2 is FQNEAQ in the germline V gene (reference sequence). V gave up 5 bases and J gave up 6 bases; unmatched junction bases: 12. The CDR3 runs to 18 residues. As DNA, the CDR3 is TGTGCCAGCAGCCCGCTGGGACAGGGGGGATTAGGTAATTCACCCCTCCACTTT. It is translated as CASSPLGQGGLGNSPLHF.

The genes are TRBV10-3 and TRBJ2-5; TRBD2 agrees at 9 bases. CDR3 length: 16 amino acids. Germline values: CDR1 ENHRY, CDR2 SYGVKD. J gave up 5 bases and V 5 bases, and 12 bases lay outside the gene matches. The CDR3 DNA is TGTGCCATCAGTCCTACCGGGACTAGCAGGTCTGAGACCCAGTACTTC. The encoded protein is CAISPTGTSRSETQYF.

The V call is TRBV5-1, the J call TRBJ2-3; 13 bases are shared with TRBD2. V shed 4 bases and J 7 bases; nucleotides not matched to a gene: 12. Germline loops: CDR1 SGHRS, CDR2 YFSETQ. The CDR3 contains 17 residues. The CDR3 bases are TGCGCCAGCAGCCGTCCCGGACTAGCGGGGGTCAATAATACGCAGTATTTT. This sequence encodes CASSRPGLAGVNNTQYF.

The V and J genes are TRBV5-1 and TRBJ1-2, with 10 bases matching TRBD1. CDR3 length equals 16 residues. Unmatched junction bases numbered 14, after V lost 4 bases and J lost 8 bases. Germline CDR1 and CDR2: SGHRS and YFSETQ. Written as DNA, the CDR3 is TGCGCCAGCAGCCCGATCCCTTCCGGGACAGGGGCCGGCTACACCTTC. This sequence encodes CASSPIPSGTGAGYTF.

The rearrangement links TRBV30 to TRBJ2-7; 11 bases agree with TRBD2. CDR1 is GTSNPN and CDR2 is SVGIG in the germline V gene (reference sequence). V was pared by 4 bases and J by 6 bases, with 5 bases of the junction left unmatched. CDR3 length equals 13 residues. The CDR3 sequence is CAWNSGGAGEQYF. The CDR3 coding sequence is TGTGCCTGGAATAGCGGGGGGGCCGGCGAGCAGTACTTC.

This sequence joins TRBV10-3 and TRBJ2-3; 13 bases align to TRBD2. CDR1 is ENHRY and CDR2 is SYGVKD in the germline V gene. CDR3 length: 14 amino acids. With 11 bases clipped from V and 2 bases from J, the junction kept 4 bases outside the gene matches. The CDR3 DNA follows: TGTGCCTCCGGGACTAGCGGGGTCACAGATACGCAGTATTTT. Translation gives CASGTSGVTDTQYF.

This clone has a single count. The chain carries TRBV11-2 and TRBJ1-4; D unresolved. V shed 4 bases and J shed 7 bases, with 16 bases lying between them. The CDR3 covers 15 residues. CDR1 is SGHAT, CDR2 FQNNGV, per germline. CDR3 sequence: CASSSPLGNSEKLFF. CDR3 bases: TGTGCCAGCAGCTCTCCCCTCGGGAATTCTGAAAAACTGTTTTTT.

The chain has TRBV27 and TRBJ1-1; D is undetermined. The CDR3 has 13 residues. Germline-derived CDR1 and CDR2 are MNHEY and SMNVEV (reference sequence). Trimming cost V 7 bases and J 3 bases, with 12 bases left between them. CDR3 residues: CASTPGLDTEAFF. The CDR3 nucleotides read TGTGCCAGCACCCCGGGGTTGGACACTGAAGCTTTCTTT.

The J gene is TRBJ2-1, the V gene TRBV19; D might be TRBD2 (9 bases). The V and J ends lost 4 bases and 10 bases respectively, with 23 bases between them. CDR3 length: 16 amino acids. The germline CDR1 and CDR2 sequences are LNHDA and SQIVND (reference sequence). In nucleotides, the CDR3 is TGTGCCAGTAGTAACCCCCACAGCGGGGGGACAGGAGAGCAGTTCTTC. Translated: CASSNPHSGGTGEQFF.

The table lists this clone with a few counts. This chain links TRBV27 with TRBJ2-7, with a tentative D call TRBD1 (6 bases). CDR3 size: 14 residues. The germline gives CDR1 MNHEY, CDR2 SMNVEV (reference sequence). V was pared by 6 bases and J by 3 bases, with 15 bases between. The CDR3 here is CASSRSQGLYEQYF. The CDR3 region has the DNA TGTGCCAGCAGCCGCTCACAGGGCCTCTACGAGCAGTACTTC.

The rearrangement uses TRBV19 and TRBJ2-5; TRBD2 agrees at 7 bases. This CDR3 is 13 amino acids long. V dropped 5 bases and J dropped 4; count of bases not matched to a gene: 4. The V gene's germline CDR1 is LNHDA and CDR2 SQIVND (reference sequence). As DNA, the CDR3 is TGTGCCAGTAGTGAAGGGGAGGGAGAGACCCAGTACTTC. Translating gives CASSEGEGETQYF. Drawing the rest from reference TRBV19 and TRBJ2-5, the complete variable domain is DGGITQSPKYLFRKEGQNVTLSCEQNLNHDAMYWYRQDPGQGLRLIYYSQIVNDFQKGDIAEGYSVSREKKESFPLTVTSAQKNPTAFYLCASSEGEGETQYFGPGTRLLVL.

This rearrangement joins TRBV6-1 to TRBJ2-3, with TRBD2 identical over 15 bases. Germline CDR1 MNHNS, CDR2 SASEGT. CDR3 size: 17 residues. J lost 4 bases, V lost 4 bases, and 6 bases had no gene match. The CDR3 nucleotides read TGTGCCAGCAGTGGACCCAGGACTAGCGGGGGGGCAGATACGCAGTATTTT. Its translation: CASSGPRTSGGADTQYF.

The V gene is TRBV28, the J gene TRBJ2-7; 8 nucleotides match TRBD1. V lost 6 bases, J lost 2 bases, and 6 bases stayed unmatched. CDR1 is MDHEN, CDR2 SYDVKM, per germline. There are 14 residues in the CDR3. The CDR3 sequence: CASRTGGLTYEQYF. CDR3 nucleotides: TGTGCCAGCAGAACAGGGGGGTTGACCTACGAGCAGTACTTC.

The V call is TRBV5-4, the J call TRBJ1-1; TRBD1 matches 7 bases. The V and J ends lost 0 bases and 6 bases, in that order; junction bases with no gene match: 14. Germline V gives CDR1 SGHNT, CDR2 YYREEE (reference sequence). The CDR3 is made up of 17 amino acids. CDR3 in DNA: TGTGCCAGCAGCTTGGATGGACAGGTGCTGGGAATCGCTGAAGCTTTCTTT. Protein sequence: CASSLDGQVLGIAEAFF.

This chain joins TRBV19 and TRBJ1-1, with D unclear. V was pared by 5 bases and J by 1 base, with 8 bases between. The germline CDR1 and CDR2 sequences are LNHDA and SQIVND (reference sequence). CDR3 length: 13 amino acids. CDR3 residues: CASSPRQNTEAFF. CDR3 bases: TGTGCCAGTAGTCCTCGACAGAACACTGAAGCTTTCTTT.

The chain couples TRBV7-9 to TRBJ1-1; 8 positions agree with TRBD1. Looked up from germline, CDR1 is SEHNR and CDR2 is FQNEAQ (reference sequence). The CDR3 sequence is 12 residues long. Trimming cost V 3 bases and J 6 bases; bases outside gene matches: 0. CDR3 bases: TGTGCCAGCAGCTTGACAGGGGCTGAAGCTTTCTTT. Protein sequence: CASSLTGAEAFF.

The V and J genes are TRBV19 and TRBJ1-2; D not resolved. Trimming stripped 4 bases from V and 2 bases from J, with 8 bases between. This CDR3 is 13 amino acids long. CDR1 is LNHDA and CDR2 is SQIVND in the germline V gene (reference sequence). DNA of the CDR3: TGTGCCAGTAGTACCGACATCAACTATGGCTACACCTTC. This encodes CASSTDINYGYTF.

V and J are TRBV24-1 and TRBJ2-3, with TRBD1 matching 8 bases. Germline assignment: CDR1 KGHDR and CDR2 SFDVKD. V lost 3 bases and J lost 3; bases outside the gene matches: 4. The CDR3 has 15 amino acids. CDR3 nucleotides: TGTGCCACCAGTGATCCAGGGGGCGAAACAGATACGCAGTATTTT. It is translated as CATSDPGGETDTQYF.